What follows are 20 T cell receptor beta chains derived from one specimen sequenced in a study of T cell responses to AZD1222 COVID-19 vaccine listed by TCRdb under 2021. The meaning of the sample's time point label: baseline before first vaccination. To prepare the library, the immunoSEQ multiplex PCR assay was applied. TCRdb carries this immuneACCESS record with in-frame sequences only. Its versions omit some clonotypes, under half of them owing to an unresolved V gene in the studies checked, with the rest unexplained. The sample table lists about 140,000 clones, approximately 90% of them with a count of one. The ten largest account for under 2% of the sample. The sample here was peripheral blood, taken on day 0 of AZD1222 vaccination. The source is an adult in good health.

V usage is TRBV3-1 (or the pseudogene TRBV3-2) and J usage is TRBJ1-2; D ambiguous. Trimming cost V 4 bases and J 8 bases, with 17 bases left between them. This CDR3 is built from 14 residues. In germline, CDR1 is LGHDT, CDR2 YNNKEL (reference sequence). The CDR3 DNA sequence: TGTGCCAGCAGCCCGCCACTCAAACCGGGAGGCTACACCTTC. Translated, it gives CASSPPLKPGGYTF.

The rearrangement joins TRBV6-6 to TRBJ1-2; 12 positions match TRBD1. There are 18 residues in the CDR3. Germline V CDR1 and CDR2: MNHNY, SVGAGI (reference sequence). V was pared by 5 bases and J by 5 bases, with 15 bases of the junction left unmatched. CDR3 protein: CASSPGTGGEIFGYGYTF. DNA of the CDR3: TGTGCCAGCAGTCCCGGGACAGGGGGCGAGATATTTGGGTATGGCTACACCTTC.

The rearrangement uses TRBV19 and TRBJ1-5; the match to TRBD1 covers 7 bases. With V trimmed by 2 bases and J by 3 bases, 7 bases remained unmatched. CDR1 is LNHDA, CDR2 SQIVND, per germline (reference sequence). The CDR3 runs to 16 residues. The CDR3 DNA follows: TGTGCCAGTAGTATAAGGACAGGCGCTAACAATCAGCCCCAGCATTTT. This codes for CASSIRTGANNQPQHF. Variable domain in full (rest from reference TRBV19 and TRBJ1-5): DGGITQSPKYLFRKEGQNVTLSCEQNLNHDAMYWYRQDPGQGLRLIYYSQIVNDFQKGDIAEGYSVSREKKESFPLTVTSAQKNPTAFYLCASSIRTGANNQPQHFGDGTRLSIL.

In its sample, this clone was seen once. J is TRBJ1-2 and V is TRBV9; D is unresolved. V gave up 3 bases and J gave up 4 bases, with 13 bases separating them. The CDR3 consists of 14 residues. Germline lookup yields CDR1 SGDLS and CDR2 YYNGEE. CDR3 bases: TGTGCCAGCAGCGCCCCGGGAAGACTCTATGGCTACACCTTC. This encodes CASSAPGRLYGYTF.

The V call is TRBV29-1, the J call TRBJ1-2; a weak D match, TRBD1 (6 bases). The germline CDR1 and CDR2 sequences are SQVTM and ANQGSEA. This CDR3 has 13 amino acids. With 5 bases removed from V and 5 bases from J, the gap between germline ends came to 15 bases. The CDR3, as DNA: TGCAGCGTTAGCCCGGGGGCAAGGTATGGCTACACCTTC. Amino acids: CSVSPGARYGYTF.

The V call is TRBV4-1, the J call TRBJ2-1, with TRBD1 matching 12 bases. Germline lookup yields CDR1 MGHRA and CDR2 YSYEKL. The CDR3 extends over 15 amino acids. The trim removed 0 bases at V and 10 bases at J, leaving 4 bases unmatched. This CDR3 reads CASSQEGQGAREQFF. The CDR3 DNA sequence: TGCGCCAGCAGCCAAGAGGGACAGGGGGCGCGGGAGCAGTTCTTC.

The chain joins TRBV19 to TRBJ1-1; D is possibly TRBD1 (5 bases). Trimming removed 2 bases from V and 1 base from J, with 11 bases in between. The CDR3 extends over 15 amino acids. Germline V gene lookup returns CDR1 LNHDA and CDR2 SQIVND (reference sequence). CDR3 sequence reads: CASSIPQTANTEAFF. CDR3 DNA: TGTGCCAGTAGTATACCCCAGACAGCGAACACTGAAGCTTTCTTT.

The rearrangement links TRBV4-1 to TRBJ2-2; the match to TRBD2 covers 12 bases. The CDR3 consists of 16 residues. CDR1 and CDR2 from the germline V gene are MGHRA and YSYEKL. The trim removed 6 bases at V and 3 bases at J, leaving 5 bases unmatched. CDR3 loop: CASSLAGGQYTGELFF. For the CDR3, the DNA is TGCGCCAGCAGTCTAGCGGGAGGGCAGTACACCGGGGAGCTGTTTTTT.

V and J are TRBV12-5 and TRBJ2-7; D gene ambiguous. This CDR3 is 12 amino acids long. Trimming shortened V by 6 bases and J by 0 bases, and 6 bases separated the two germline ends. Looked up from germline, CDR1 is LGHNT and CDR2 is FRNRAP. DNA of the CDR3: TGTGCTAGTGGCATGGACTCCTACGAGCAGTACTTC. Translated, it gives CASGMDSYEQYF.

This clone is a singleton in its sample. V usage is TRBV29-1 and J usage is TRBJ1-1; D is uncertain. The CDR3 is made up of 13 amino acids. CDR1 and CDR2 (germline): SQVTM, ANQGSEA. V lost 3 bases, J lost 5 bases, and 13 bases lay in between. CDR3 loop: CSVERAHGTEAFF. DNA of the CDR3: TGCAGCGTTGAGAGGGCCCACGGGACTGAAGCTTTCTTT.

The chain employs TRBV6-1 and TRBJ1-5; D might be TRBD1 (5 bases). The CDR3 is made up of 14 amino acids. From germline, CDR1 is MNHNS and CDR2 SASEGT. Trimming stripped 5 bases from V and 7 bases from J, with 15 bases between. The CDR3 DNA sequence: TGTGCCAGCAGTAGGGAGGGGCGGATCCAGCCCCAGCATTTT. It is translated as CASSREGRIQPQHF.

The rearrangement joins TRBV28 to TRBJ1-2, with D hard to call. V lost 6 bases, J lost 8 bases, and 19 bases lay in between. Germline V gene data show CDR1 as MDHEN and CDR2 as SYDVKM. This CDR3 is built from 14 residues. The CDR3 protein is CASSFLSSSGGYTF. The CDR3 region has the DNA TGTGCCAGCAGCTTCCTCAGTTCGTCTGGGGGCTACACCTTC.

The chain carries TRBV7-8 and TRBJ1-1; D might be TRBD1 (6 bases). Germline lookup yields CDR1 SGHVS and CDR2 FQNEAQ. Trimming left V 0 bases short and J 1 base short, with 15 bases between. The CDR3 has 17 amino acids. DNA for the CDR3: TGTGCCAGCAGCTTAGCAGGGGGGAACTATTGGAACACTGAAGCTTTCTTT. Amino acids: CASSLAGGNYWNTEAFF.

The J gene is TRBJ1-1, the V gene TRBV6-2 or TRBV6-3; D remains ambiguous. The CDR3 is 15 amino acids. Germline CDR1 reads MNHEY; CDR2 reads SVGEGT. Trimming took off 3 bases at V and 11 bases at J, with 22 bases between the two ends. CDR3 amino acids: CASSYLSDQGRAAFF. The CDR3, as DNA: TGTGCCAGCAGTTATCTTTCAGATCAAGGAAGAGCGGCTTTCTTT.

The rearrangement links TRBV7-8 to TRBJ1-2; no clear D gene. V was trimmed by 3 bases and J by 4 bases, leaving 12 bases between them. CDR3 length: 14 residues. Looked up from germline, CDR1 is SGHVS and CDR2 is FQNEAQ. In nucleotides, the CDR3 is TGTGCCAGCAGCTTCCCGGGAGACCCCTATGGCTACACCTTC. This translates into CASSFPGDPYGYTF. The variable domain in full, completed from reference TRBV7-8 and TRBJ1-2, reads GAGVSQSPRYKVAKRGQDVALRCDPISGHVSLFWYQQALGQGPEFLTYFQNEAQLDKSGLPSDRFFAERPEGSVSTLKIQRTQQEDSAVYLCASSFPGDPYGYTFGSGTRLTVV.

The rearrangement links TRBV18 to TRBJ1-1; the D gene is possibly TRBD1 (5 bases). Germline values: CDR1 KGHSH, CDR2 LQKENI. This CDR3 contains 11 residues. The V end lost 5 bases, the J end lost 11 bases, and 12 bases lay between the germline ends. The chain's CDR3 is CASSSSGDAFF. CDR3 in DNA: TGTGCCAGCTCAAGCTCGGGGGATGCTTTCTTT.

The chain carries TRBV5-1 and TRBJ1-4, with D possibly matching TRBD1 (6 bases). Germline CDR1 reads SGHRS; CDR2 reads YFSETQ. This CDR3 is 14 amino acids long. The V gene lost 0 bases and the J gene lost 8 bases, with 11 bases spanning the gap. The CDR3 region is CASSLGQAGEKLFF. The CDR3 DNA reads TGCGCCAGCAGCTTGGGACAGGCGGGGGAAAAACTGTTTTTT.

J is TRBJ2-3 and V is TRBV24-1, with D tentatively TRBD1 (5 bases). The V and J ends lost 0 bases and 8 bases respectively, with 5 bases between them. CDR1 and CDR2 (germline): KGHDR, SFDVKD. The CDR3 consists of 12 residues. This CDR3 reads CATSDLRGTQYF. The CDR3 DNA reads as TGTGCCACCAGTGATTTGAGGGGTACGCAGTATTTT.

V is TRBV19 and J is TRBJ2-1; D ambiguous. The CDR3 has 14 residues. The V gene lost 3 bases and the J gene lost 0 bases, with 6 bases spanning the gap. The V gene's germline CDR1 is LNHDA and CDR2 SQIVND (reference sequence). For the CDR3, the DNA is TGTGCCAGTAGTATTACGAACTCCTACAATGAGCAGTTCTTC. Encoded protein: CASSITNSYNEQFF. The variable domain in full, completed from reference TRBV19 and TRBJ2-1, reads DGGITQSPKYLFRKEGQNVTLSCEQNLNHDAMYWYRQDPGQGLRLIYYSQIVNDFQKGDIAEGYSVSREKKESFPLTVTSAQKNPTAFYLCASSITNSYNEQFFGPGTRLTVL.

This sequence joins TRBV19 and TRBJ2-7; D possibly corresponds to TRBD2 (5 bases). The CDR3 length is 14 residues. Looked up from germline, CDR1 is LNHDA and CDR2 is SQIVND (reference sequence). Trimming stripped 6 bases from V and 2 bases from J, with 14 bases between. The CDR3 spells CASSPRRAPYEQYF. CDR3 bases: TGTGCCAGTAGCCCCAGGCGGGCCCCCTACGAGCAGTACTTC.